Below, 16 T cell receptor beta chains from the same sample are listed, as sequenced in a study of neoadjuvant nivolumab and ipilimumab in lung cancer. Using immunoSEQ multiplex PCR, the repertoire was profiled, and TCRdb retains in-frame clones only, with some absent. The sample includes about 38,000 clones, 89% seen only once; the top ten take 2.5% to 3.5%. The sequences come from peripheral blood, collected before neoadjuvant nivolumab, alone or with ipilimumab. The receptors come from an adult with non-small cell lung cancer.

The V call is TRBV6-7, the J call TRBJ1-2; TRBD1 might be the D (6 bases). TRBV6-7 is assigned to the ORF class and has an uncertain function. The V end was cut by 7 bases, the J end by 3 bases, with 18 bases between. The CDR3 runs 15 residues. This chain's CDR3 is CASKIGDTDYYGYTF. The DNA of the CDR3 is TGTGCCAGCAAAATAGGGGACACGGATTACTATGGCTACACCTTC.

V is TRBV7-2 and J is TRBJ2-7, with D possibly being TRBD1 or TRBD2 (5 bases each). Trimming took 5 bases from V and 4 from J, leaving 21 bases between them. Germline assignment: CDR1 SGHTA and CDR2 FQGNSA. CDR3 length equals 16 residues. As DNA, the CDR3 is TGTGCCAGCAGCGAACGAAACTCGGGACCTGGGTACGAGCAGTACTTC. This sequence encodes CASSERNSGPGYEQYF.

The V gene is TRBV7-9, the J gene TRBJ2-7, with D unresolved. This CDR3 region has 13 residues. CDR1 and CDR2 from the germline V gene are SEHNR and FQNEAQ (reference sequence). Trimming removed 5 bases at V and 6 bases at J, with 14 bases between. The CDR3 bases are TGTGCCAGCAGCCTCCTACAAGGTTCCGAGCAGTACTTC. Amino acids: CASSLLQGSEQYF.

This clone has just one count. The chain employs TRBV7-2 and TRBJ2-3; D is perhaps TRBD2 (6 bases). The germline V gene encodes CDR1 SGHTA and CDR2 FQGNSA. The CDR3 is made up of 14 amino acids. V gave up 5 bases and J gave up 2 bases, with 11 bases separating them. In nucleotides, the CDR3 is TGTGCCAGCAGCAGACTAGGATCCACAGATACGCAGTATTTT. It specifies CASSRLGSTDTQYF.

This chain connects TRBV4-2 to TRBJ1-3; the match to TRBD1 covers 7 bases. The germline CDR1 and CDR2 sequences are LGHNA and YNFKEQ. Trimming cost V 3 bases and J 0 bases; bases outside gene matches: 2. This CDR3 has 15 residues. CDR3 residues: CASSQGQLSGNTIYF. The CDR3 nucleotides are TGTGCCAGCAGCCAGGGACAGCTCTCTGGAAACACCATATATTTT.

The gene calls are TRBV18 and TRBJ1-2; 7 nucleotides line up with TRBD1. The J segment lost 6 bases and the V segment lost 3 bases, leaving 13 bases of the junction unmatched. There are 16 residues in the CDR3. Germline CDR1 KGHSH, CDR2 LQKENI. CDR3 sequence reads: CASSPSTGTDFNGYTF. The DNA for the CDR3 is TGTGCCAGCTCACCCTCGACAGGGACCGATTTTAATGGCTACACCTTC.

The chain is built from TRBV27 and TRBJ1-5; D ambiguous. The CDR3 extends over 13 amino acids. The germline V gene has CDR1 MNHEY and CDR2 SMNVEV (reference sequence). Trimming took 2 bases from V and 3 from J, leaving 5 bases between them. The DNA of the CDR3 is TGTGCCAGCAGTTTAAGGGACAATCAGCCCCAGCATTTT. The encoded protein is CASSLRDNQPQHF.

The genes are TRBV7-3 and TRBJ2-1; 9 bases are shared with TRBD2. Germline V gene sequence: CDR1 SGHTA, CDR2 FQGTGA. The CDR3 consists of 16 residues. The junction had 13 bases not matched to a gene; V was cut back by 5 bases and J by 8 bases. CDR3 DNA: TGTGCCAGCAGCCCGCGGACGGGACTAGCCAACGATGAGCAGTTCTTC. This sequence encodes CASSPRTGLANDEQFF.

The chain employs TRBV6-1 and TRBJ2-7; 7 bases agree with TRBD1. Germline V gene sequence: CDR1 MNHNS, CDR2 SASEGT. The CDR3 runs 14 residues. Trimming took 6 bases from V and 3 from J; bases not matched to a gene: 8. The CDR3 loop is CASSLETGNYEQYF. CDR3 coding DNA: TGTGCCAGCAGCCTAGAGACAGGGAACTACGAGCAGTACTTC.

This clone was counted once. The rearrangement uses TRBV9 and TRBJ2-7, with 10 bases identical to TRBD2. CDR1 SGDLS and CDR2 YYNGEE come from the germline V gene. The V segment lost 0 bases and the J segment 2 bases; nucleotides outside the gene matches: 5. This CDR3 has 16 residues. The CDR3 nucleotides are TGTGCCAGCAGCGTAGAGCCTAGCGGGAGTGCCTACGAGCAGTACTTC. Protein sequence: CASSVEPSGSAYEQYF.

This sequence joins TRBV5-1 and TRBJ2-5; D ambiguous. With 0 bases removed from V and 5 bases from J, the gap between germline ends came to 11 bases. This CDR3 has 14 amino acids. Germline V lookup: CDR1 SGHRS, CDR2 YFSETQ. CDR3 sequence: CASSLAIPSETQYF. The CDR3 DNA is TGCGCCAGCAGCTTGGCCATTCCGTCCGAGACCCAGTACTTC.

This chain links TRBV5-1 with TRBJ2-7; TRBD1 might be the D (5 bases). This CDR3 is built from 16 residues. Germline lookup yields CDR1 SGHRS and CDR2 YFSETQ. Trimming left V 3 bases short and J 0 bases short, with 16 bases between. The CDR3 sequence is CASSWGLGSSSYEQYF. The CDR3 region has the DNA TGCGCCAGCAGCTGGGGCTTAGGGTCGAGCTCCTACGAGCAGTACTTC.

The chain employs TRBV5-4 and TRBJ2-1; possibly TRBD2 for D (6 bases). This CDR3 spans 15 amino acids. With 4 bases removed from V and 1 base from J, the gap between germline ends came to 12 bases. Per germline, CDR1 SGHNT and CDR2 YYREEE (reference sequence). CDR3 DNA: TGTGCCAGCAGCCCCGGGAGCCAGTCCTACAATGAGCAGTTCTTC. It specifies CASSPGSQSYNEQFF.

The chain recombines TRBV2 with TRBJ1-5, with 7 bases identical to TRBD1. After removal of 7 bases from V and 7 bases from J, the junction contained 13 bases not matched to a gene. Germline lookup yields CDR1 SNHLY and CDR2 FYNNEI. The CDR3 is made up of 15 amino acids. The CDR3 DNA sequence: TGTGCCAGCACTATGGACAGGAACAGCGGACAGCCCCAGCATTTT. It yields the protein CASTMDRNSGQPQHF.

In its sample, this clone was seen a few times. The chain has TRBV14 and TRBJ2-3; 7 positions agree with TRBD2. This CDR3 is 16 amino acids long. The germline V gene encodes CDR1 SGHDN and CDR2 FVKESK. The J segment lost 4 bases and the V segment lost 1 base, leaving 8 bases of the junction unmatched. The CDR3 DNA follows: TGTGCCAGCAGCCAAGGGGGCGGGAGCGGGGCAGATACGCAGTATTTT. Translated, it gives CASSQGGGSGADTQYF. The entire variable domain, with the rest obtained from reference TRBV14 and TRBJ2-3, is as follows: EAGVTQFPSHSVIEKGQTVTLRCDPISGHDNLYWYRRVMGKEIKFLLHFVKESKQDESGMPNNRFLAERTGGTYSTLKVQPAELEDSGVYFCASSQGGGSGADTQYFGPGTRLTVL.

This chain uses TRBV30 with TRBJ1-4; a weak D match, TRBD1 (6 bases). The CDR3 spans 13 residues. The V end was cut by 0 bases, the J end by 7 bases, with 9 bases between. The V gene's germline CDR1 is GTSNPN and CDR2 SVGIG (reference sequence). The chain's CDR3 is CAWSVQGSEKLFF. Written as DNA, the CDR3 is TGTGCCTGGAGTGTACAGGGTAGTGAAAAACTGTTTTTT.